This T cell receptor (beta chain) originates from a study of blood T cell repertoires in COVID-19. Study in general: Collection of acute and convalescent COVID-19 samples took place in the United States, Italy and Spain. Sources were T cells, B-cell-depleted T cells, or PBMCs; the material itself was cDNA or gDNA.

Sequencing used immunoSEQ multiplex PCR; TCRdb keeps in-frame clones, though not all of them. The data hold about 210,000 clones, with roughly 84% observed a single time. V was trimmed by 0 bases and J by 9 bases, leaving 6 bases between them. Germline CDR1 is MNHNS and CDR2 is SASEGT. The CDR3 runs 12 residues. Sequencing was performed on peripheral blood. The chain recombines TRBV6-1 with TRBJ2-1; D uncertain. This sequence was found in a woman aged 80 or older with acute or convalescent COVID-19. The CDR3 region has the DNA TGTGCCAGCAGTGAAGCGTTCAGTGAGCAGTTCTTC. It yields the protein CASSEAFSEQFF.